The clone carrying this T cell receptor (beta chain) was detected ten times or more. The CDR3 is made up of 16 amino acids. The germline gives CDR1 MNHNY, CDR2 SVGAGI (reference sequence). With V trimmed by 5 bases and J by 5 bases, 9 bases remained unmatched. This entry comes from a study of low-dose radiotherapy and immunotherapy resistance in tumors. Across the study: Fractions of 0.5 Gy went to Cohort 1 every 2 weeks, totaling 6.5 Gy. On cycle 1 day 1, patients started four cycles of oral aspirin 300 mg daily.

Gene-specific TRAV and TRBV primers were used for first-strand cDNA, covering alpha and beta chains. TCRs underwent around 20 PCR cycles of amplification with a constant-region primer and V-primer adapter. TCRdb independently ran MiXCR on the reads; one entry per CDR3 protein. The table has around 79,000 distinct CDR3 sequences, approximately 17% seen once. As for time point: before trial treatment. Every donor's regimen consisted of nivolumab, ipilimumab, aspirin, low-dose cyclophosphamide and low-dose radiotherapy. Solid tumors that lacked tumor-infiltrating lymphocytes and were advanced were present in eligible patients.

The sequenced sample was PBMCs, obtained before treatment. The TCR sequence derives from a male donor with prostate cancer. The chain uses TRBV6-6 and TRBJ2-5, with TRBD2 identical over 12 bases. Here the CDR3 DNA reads TGTGCCAGCAGTCGGACTAGCGGGATAGGAACCGAGACCCAGTACTTC. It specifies CASSRTSGIGTETQYF.